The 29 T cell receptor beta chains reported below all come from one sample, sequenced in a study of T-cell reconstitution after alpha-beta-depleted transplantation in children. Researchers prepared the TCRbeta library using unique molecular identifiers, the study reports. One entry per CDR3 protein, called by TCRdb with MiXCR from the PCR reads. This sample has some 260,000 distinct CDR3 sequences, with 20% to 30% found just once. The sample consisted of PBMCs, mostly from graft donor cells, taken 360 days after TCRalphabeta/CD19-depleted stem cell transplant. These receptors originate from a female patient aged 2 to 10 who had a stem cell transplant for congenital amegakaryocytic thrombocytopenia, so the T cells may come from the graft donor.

CDR3 sequence (DNA): TGTGCCAGCAGCTCCAGACCGGCACAGGGGGCTACGGTCTATAGCAATCAGCCCCAGCATTTT. This gives the protein CASSSRPAQGATVYSNQPQHF. The chain carries TRBV5-4 and TRBJ1-5, with 9 bases aligning to TRBD1. Looked up from germline, CDR1 is SGHNT and CDR2 is YYREEE (reference sequence). Unmatched junction bases numbered 19, after V lost 3 bases and J lost 0 bases. The CDR3 runs to 21 residues.

In DNA, the CDR3 is TGTGCCAGCAGCTCATTAACGACTAGCGAGGGCATTCAGTACTTC. Its protein is CASSSLTTSEGIQYF. V and J are TRBV5-4 and TRBJ2-4; TRBD2 aligns across 8 bases. Unmatched junction bases numbered 11, after V lost 3 bases and J lost 9 bases. The germline gives CDR1 SGHNT, CDR2 YYREEE (reference sequence). CDR3 length: 15 residues.

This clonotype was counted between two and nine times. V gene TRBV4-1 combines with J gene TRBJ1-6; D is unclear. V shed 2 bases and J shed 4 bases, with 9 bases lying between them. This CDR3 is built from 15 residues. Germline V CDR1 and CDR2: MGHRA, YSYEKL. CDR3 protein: CASSQLQLYNSPLHF. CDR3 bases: TGCGCCAGCAGCCAACTTCAGTTATATAATTCACCCCTCCACTTT.

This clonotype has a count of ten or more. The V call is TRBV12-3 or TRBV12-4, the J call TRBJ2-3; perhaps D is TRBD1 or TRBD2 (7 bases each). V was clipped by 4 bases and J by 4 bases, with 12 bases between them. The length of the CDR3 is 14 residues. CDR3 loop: CASSSGGAPDTQYF. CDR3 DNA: TGTGCCAGCAGTTCAGGGGGGGCCCCAGATACGCAGTATTTT.

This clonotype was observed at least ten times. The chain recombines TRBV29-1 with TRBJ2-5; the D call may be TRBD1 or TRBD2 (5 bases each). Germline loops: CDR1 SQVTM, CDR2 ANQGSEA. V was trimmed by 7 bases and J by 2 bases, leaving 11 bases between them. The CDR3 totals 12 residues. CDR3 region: CSAGTLQETQYF. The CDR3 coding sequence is TGCAGCGCTGGGACCTTGCAAGAGACCCAGTACTTC.

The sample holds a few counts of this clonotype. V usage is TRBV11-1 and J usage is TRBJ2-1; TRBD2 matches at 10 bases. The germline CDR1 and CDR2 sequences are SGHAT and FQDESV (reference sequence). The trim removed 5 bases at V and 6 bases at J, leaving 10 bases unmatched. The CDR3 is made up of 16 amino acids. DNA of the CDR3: TGTGCCAGCAGCCCTAGGGCTAGCGGGAGCCCCAATGAGCAGTTCTTC. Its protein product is CASSPRASGSPNEQFF.

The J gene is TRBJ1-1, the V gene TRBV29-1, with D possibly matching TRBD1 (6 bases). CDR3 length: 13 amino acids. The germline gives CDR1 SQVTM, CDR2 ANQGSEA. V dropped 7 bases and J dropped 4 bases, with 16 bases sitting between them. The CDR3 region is CSAARGAGTEAFF. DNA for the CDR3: TGCAGCGCCGCGCGGGGGGCCGGCACTGAAGCTTTCTTT.

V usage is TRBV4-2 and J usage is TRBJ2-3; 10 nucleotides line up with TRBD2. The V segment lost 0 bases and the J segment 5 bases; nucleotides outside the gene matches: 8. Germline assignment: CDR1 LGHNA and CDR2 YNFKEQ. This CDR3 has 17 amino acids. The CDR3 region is CASSQEWLAGAGDTQYF. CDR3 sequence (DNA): TGTGCCAGCAGCCAAGAGTGGCTAGCGGGAGCTGGAGATACGCAGTATTTT.

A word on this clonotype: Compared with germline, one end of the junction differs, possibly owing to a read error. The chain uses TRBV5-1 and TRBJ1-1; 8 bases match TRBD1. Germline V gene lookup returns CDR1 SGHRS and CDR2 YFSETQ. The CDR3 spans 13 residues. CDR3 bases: TGCGCCTGCAGCCTAACAGGGGGCACTGAAGCTTTCTTT. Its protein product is CACSLTGGTEAFF.

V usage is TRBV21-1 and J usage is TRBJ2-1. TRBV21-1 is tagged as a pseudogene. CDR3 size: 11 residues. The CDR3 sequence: CASSKYNEQFF. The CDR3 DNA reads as TGTGCCAGCAGCAAGTACAATGAGCAGTTCTTC.

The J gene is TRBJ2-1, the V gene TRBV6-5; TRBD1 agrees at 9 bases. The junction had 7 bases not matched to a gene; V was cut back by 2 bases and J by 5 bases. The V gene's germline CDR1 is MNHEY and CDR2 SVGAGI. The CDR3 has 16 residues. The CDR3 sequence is CASSYADRGRDNEQFF. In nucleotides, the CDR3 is TGTGCCAGCAGTTACGCAGACAGGGGGAGGGACAATGAGCAGTTCTTC.

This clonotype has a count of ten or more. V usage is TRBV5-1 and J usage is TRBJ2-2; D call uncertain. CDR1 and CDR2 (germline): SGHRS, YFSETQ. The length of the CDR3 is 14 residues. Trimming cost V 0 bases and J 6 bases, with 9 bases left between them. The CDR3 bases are TGCGCCAGCAGCTTGGTGGAAAGGCCCGGGGAGCTGTTTTTT. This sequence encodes CASSLVERPGELFF.

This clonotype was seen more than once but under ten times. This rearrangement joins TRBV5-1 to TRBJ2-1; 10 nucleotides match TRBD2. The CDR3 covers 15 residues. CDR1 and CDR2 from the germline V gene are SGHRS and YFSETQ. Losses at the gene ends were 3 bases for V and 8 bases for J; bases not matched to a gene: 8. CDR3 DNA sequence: TGCGCCAGCAGCTACCCGGGACTAGCGTTGGATGAGCAGTTCTTC. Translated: CASSYPGLALDEQFF.

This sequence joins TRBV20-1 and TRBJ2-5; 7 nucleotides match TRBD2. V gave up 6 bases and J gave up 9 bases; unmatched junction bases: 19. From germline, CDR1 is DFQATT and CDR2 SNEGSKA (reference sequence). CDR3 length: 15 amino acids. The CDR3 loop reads CSADEVSGGRMAQYF. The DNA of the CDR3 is TGCAGTGCCGATGAGGTGTCGGGGGGACGGATGGCCCAGTACTTC.

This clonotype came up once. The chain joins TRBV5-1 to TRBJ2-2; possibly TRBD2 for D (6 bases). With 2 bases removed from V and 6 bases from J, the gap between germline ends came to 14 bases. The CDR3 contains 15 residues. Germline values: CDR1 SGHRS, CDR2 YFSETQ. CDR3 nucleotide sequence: TGCGCCAGCAGCTTCATATCAGGGAGGTCCGGGGAGCTGTTTTTT. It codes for CASSFISGRSGELFF. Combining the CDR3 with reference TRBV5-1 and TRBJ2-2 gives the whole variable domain KAGVTQTPRYLIKTRGQQVTLSCSPISGHRSVSWYQQTPGQGLQFLFEYFSETQRNKGNFPGRFSGRQFSNSRSEMNVSTLELGDSALYLCASSFISGRSGELFFGEGSRLTVL.

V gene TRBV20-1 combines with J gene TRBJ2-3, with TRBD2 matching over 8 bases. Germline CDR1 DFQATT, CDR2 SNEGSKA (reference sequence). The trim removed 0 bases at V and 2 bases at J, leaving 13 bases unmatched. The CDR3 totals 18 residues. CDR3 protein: CSARDPIGGAGITDTQYF. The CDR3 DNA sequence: TGCAGTGCTAGAGATCCAATCGGGGGGGCCGGGATCACAGATACGCAGTATTTT.

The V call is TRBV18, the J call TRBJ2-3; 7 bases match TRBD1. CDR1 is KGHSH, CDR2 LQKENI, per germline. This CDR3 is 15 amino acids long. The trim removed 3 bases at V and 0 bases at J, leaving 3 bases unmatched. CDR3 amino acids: CASSPRQGSTDTQYF. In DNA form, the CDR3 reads TGTGCCAGCTCACCTCGACAGGGAAGCACAGATACGCAGTATTTT.

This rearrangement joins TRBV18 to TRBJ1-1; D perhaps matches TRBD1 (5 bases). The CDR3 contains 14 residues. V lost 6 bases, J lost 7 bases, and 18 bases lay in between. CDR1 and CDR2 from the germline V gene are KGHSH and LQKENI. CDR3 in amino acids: CASSPGRPAGEAFF. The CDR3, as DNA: TGTGCCAGCTCGCCGGGACGGCCAGCGGGTGAAGCTTTCTTT. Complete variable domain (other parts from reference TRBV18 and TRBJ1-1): NAGVMQNPRHLVRRRGQEARLRCSPMKGHSHVYWYRQLPEEGLKFMVYLQKENIIDESGMPKERFSAEFPKEGPSILRIQQVVRGDSAAYFCASSPGRPAGEAFFGQGTRLTVV.

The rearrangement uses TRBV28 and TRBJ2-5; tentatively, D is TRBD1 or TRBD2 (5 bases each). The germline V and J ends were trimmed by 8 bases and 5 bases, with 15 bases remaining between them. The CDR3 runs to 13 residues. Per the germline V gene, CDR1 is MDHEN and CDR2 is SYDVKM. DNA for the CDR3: TGTGCCAGCCTCTCCGGGGCCAGGGAGACCCAGTACTTC. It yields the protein CASLSGARETQYF. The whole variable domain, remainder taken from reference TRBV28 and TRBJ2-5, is DVKVTQSSRYLVKRTGEKVFLECVQDMDHENMFWYRQDPGLGLRLIYFSYDVKMKEKGDIPEGYSVSREKKERFSLILESASTNQTSMYLCASLSGARETQYFGPGTRLLVL.

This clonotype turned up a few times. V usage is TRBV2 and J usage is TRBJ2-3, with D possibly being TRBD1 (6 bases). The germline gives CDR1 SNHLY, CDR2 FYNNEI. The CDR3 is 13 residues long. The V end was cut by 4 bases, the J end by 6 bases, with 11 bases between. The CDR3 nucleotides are TGTGCCAGCAGTGCCCACCAGGGGGATACGCAGTATTTT. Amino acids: CASSAHQGDTQYF.

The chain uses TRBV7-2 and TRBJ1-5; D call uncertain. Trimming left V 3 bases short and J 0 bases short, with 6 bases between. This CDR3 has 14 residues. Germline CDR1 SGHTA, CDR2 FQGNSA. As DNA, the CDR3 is TGTGCCAGCAGCTTTAGTTATAGCAATCAGCCCCAGCATTTT. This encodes CASSFSYSNQPQHF.

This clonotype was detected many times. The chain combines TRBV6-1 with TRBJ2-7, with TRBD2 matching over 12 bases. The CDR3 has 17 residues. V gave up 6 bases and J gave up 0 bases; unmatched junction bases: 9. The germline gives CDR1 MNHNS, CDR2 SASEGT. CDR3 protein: CASSQLAGGSLSYEQYF. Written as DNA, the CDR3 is TGTGCCAGCAGCCAACTAGCGGGAGGTTCCCTCTCCTACGAGCAGTACTTC.

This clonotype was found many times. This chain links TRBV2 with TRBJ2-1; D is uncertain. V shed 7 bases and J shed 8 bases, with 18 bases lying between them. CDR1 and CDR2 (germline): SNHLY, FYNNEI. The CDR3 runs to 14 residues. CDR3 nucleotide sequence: TGTGCCAGCACCCGGAAAGTGAGTCGGGATGAGCAGTTCTTC. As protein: CASTRKVSRDEQFF. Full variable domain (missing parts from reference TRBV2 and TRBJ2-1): EPEVTQTPSHQVTQMGQEVILRCVPISNHLYFYWYRQILGQKVEFLVSFYNNEISEKSEIFDDQFSVERPDGSNFTLKIRSTKLEDSAMYFCASTRKVSRDEQFFGPGTRLTVL.

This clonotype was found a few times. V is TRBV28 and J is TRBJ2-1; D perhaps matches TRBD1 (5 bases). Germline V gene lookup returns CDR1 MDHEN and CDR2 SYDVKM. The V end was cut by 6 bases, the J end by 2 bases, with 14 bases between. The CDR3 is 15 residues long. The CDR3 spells CASSLIQAPYNEQFF. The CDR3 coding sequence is TGTGCCAGCAGCTTAATACAGGCCCCCTACAATGAGCAGTTCTTC.

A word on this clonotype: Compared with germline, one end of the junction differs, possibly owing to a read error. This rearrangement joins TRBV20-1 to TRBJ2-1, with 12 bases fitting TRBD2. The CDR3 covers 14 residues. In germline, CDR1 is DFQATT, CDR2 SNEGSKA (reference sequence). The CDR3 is CSAWTSGNYNEHFF. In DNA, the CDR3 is TGCAGTGCTTGGACTAGCGGGAACTACAATGAGCATTTCTTC.

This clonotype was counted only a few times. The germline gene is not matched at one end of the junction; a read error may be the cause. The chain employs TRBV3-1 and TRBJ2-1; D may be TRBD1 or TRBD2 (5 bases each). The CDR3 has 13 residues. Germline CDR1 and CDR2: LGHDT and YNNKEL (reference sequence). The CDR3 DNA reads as TGTGCCAGCAGCCGGGACGCTAACAATGAGCAGCTCTTC. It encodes CASSRDANNEQLF.

The CDR3 reads CASSFGSGMWNYEQYF. For the CDR3, the DNA is TGTGCCAGCAGTTTCGGCTCGGGCATGTGGAACTACGAGCAGTACTTC. The genes are TRBV28 and TRBJ2-7, with no clear D. Germline values: CDR1 MDHEN, CDR2 SYDVKM. Trimming cost V 3 bases and J 3 bases, with 18 bases left between them. The CDR3 length is 16 residues.

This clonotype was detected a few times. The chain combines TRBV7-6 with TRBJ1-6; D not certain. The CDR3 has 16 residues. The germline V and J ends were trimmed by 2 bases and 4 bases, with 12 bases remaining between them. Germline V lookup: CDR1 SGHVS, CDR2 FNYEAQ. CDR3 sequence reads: CASSLPAAGYNSPLHF. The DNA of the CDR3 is TGTGCCAGCAGCTTACCGGCCGCGGGATATAATTCACCCCTCCACTTT. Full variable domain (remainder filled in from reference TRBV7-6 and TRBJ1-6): GAGVSQSPRYKVTKRGQDVALRCDPISGHVSLYWYRQALGQGPEFLTYFNYEAQQDKSGLPNDRFSAERPEGSISTLTIQRTEQRDSAMYRCASSLPAAGYNSPLHFGNGTRLTVT.

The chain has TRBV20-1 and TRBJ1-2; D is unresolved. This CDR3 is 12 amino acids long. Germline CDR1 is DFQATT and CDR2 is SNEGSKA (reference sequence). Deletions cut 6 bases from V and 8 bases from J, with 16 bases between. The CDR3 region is CSAIKGPGGYTF. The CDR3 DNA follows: TGCAGTGCAATCAAGGGTCCTGGAGGCTACACCTTC.